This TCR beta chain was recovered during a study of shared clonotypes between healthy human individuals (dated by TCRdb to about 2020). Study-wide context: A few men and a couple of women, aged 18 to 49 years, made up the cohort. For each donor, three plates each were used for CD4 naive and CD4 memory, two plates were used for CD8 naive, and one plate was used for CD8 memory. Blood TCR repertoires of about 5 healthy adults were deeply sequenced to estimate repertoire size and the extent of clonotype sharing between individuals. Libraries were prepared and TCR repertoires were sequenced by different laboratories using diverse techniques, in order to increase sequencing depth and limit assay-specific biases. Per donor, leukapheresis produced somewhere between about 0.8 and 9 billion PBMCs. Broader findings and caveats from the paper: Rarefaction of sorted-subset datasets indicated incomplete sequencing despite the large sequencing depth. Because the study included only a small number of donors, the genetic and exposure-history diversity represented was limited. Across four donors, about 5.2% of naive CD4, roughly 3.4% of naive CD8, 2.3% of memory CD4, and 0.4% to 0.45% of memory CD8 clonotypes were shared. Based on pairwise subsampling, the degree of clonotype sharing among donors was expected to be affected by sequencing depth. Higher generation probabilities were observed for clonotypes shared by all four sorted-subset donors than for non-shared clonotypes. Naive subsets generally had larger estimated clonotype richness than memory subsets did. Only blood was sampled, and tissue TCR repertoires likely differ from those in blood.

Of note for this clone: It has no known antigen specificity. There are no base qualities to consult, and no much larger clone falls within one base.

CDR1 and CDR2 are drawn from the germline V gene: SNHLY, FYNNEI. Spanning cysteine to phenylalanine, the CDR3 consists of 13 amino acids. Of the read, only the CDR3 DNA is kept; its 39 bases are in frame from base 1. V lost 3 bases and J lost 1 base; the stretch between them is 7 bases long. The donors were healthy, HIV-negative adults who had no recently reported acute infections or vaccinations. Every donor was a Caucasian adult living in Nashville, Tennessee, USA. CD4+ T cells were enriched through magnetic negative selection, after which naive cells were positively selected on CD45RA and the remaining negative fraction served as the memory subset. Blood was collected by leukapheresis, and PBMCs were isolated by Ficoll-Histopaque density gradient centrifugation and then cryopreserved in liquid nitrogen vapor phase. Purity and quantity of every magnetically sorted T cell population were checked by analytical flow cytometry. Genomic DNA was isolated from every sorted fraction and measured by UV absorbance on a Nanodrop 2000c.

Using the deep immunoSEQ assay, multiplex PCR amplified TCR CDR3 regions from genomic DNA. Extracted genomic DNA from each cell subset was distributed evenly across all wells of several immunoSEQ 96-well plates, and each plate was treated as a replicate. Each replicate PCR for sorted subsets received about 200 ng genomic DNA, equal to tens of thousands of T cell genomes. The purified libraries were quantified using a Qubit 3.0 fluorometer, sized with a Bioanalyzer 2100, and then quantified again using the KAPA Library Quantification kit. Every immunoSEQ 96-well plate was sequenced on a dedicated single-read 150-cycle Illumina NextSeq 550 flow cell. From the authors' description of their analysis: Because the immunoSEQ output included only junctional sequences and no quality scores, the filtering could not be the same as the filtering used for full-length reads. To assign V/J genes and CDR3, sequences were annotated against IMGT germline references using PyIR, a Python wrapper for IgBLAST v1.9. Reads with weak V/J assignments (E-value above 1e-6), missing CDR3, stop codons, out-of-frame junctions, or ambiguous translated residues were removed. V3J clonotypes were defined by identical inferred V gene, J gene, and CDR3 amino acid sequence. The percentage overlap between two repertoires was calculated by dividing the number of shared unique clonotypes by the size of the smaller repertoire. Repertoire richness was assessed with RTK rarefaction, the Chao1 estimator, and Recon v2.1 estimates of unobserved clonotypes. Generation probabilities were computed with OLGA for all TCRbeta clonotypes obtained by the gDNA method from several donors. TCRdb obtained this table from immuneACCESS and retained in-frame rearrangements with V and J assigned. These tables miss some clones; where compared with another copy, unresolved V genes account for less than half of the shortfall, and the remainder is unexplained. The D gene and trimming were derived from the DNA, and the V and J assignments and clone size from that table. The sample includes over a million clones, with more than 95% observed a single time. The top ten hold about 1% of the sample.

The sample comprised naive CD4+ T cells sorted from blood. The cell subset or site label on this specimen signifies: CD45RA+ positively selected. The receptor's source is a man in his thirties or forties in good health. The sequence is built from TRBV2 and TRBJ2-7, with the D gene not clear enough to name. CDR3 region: CASSDAASYEQYF. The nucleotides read TGTGCCAGCAGTGACGCTGCGTCCTACGAGCAGTACTTC.